Sequencing of this T cell receptor (beta chain) was carried out in a study of blood T cells in healthy people across ages. Then a second PCR, running about 6 to 11 cycles, was carried out with a sample-barcoded 5' primer and a J-beta primer mix. One entry per CDR3 protein, called by TCRdb with MiXCR from the 5' RACE reads. The sample contains about 560,000 distinct CDR3 sequences, over 25% of which appear only once. In germline, CDR1 is SGHAT, CDR2 FQNNGV. This CDR3 spans 18 amino acids. With V trimmed by 1 base and J by 4 bases, 13 bases remained unmatched. This clonotype was recorded a few times. This sample was also put to use in a study of T cells of mothers and their children.

The chain links TRBV11-2 to TRBJ2-3; 8 nucleotides match TRBD2. The receptor's source is a boy younger than 10 in good health. The specimen sequenced was blood. The CDR3 nucleotides read TGTGCCAGCAGCTTAGGAACTGCTGCGGGGGGCGGGGCAGATACGCAGTATTTT. It codes for CASSLGTAAGGGADTQYF.